This section outlines one T cell receptor (beta chain) sequence together with its context. What it recognizes is unknown. This record belongs to a study of Ad26.COV2.S vaccination and SARS-CoV-2 variants. Study-level background: Intramuscularly, Ad26.COV2.S was given either once or twice, 56 days apart.

Profiling relied on immunoSEQ multiplex PCR, and the TCRdb table lists in-frame clones only, not all of them. The sample includes about 400,000 clones, approximately 89% seen only once; the top ten take around 2%. Treatment of the sample: around 19 received Ad26.COV2.S at low or high dose, single or two shots; about 5 received placebo; per-sample allocation not given. Material that was analyzed had been drawn on day 63 after the first vaccine or placebo injection. General study points: Spike-specific TCR breadth was greater after Ad26.COV2.S than placebo.

The sample here was peripheral blood, taken in a trial of Ad26.COV2.S vaccine versus placebo. This sequence originates from a person aged 18-65 years who received the Ad26.COV2.S COVID-19 vaccine or a placebo.

The CDR3 sequence is CASSDEKFYEQYF. The CDR3 bases are TGTGCCAGCAGCGACGAGAAGTTCTACGAGCAGTACTTC. V usage is TRBV6-5 and J usage is TRBJ2-7; D gene uncertain. CDR1 and CDR2 (germline): MNHEY, SVGAGI. Trimming removed 6 bases at V and 3 bases at J, with 12 bases between. CDR3 length equals 13 residues.